This T cell receptor beta chain was identified during a study of T cells in Graves' hyperthyroidism and ophthalmopathy. Points from the study as a whole: The authors' 13 V-J model separated ophthalmopathy from stable hyperthyroidism.

The CDR3 is 14 amino acids. Trimming cost V 6 bases and J 8 bases; bases outside gene matches: 8. The sample holds a few counts of this clonotype. Its antigen is undetermined. The CDR3 regions of TCR beta were amplified from RNA transcripts. HTBI primers drove first-round RT-PCR of the TCR CDR3. Via MiXCR, TCRdb re-called the multiplex PCR reads, giving one row per CDR3 protein. In the table there are 500,000 to 650,000 distinct CDR3 sequences, about 20% of which are singletons. The V gene is TRBV12-3 or TRBV12-4, the J gene TRBJ2-1, with 9 nucleotides matching TRBD1. This receptor was taken from a man aged 35 to 55 with Graves' ophthalmopathy. The sequenced material came from blood. CDR3 residues: CASSSSQGADEQFF. The CDR3 nucleotides read TGTGCCAGCAGCTCATCACAGGGGGCCGATGAGCAGTTCTTC.